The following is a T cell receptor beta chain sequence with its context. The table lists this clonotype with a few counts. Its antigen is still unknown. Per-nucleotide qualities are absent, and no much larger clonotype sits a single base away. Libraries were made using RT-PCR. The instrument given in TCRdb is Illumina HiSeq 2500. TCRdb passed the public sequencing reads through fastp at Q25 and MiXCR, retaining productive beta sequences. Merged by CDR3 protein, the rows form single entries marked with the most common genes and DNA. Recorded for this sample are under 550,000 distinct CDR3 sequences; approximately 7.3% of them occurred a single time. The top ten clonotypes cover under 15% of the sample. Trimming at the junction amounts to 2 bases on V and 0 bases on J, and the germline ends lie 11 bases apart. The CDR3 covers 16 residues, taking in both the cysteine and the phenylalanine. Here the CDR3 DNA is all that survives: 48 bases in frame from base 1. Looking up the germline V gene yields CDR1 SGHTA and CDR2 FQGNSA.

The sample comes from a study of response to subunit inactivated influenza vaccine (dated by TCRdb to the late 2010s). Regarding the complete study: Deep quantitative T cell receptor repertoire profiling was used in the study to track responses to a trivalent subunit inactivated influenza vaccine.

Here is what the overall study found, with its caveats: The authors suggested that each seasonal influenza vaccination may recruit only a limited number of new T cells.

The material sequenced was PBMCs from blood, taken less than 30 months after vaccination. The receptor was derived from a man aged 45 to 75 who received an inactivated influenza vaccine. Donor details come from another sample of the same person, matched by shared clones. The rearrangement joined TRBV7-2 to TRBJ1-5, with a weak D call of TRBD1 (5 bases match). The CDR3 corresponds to CASSLTGSYSNQPQHF. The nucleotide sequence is TGTGCCAGCAGCTTAACAGGAAGCTATAGCAATCAGCCCCAGCATTTT.